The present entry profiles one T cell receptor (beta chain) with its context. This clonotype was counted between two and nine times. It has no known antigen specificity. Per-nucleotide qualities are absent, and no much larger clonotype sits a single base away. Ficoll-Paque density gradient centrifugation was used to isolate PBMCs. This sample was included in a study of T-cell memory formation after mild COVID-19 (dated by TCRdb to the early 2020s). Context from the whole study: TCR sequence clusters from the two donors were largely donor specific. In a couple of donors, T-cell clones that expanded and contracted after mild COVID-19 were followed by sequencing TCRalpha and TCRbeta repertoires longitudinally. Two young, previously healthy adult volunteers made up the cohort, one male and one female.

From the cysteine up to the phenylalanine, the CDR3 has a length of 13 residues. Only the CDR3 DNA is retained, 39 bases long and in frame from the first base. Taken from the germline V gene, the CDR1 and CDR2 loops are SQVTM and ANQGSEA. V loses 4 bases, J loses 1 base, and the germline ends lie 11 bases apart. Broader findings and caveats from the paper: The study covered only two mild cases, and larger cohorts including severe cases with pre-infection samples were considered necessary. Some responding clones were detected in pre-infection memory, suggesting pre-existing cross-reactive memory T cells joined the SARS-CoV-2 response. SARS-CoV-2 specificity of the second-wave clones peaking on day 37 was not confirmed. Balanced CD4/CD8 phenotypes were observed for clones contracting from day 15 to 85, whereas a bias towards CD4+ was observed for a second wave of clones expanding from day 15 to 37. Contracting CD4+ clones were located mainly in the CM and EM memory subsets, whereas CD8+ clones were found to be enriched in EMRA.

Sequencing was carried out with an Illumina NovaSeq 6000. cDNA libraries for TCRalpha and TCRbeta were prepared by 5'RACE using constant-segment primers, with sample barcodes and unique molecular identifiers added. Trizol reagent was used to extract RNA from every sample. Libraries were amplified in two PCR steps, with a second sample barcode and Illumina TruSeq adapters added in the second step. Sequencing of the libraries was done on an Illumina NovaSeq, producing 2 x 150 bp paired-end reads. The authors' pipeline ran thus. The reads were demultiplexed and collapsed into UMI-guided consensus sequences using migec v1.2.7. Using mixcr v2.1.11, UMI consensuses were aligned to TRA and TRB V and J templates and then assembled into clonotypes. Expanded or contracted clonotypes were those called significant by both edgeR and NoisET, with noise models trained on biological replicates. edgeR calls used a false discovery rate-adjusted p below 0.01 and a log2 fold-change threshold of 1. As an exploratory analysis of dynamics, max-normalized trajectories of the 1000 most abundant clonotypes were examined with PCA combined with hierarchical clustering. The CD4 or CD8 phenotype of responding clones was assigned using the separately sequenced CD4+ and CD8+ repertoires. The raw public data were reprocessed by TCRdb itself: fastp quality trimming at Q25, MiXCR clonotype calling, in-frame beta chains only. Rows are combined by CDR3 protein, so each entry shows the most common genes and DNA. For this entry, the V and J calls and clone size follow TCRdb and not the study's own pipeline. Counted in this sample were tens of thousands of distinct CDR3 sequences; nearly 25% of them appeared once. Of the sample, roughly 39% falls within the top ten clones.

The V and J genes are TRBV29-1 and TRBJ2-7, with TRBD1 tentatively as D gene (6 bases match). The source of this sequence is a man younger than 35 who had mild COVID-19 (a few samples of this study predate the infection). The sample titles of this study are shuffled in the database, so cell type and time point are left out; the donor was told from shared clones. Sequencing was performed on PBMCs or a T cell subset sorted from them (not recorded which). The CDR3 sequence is CSVGSGVSYEQYF. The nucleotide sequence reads TGCAGCGTTGGATCAGGGGTATCCTACGAGCAGTACTTC.